These 9 T cell receptor beta chains originate from one sample sequenced in a study of shared clonotypes between healthy human individuals. Here immunoSEQ multiplex PCR was the method, and the copy in TCRdb shows in-frame clones only, minus some. The sample contains about 580,000 clones, roughly 98% of which appear only once. The naive CD8 subset, CD45RO-negative cells positively selected for CCR7, excluded terminally differentiated effector memory CD45RA+ cells. The material sequenced was naive CD8+ T cells sorted from blood. These receptors were obtained from a man aged 25 to 40 in good health.

CDR3 loop: CASAPGQGFRETQYF. CDR3 sequence (DNA): TGTGCTAGTGCCCCGGGACAGGGGTTTCGTGAGACCCAGTACTTC. This chain connects TRBV12-5 to TRBJ2-5; TRBD1 aligns across 10 bases. The CDR3 length is 15 residues. V was clipped by 7 bases and J by 5 bases; unmatched bases: 10. Germline values: CDR1 LGHNT, CDR2 FRNRAP.

The chain has TRBV27 and TRBJ2-7; 7 bases line up with TRBD2. Germline V gives CDR1 MNHEY, CDR2 SMNVEV (reference sequence). The CDR3 contains 15 residues. V dropped 6 bases and J dropped 1; count of bases not matched to a gene: 9. CDR3 sequence: CASRAAGAGSYEQYF. The CDR3 region has the DNA TGTGCCAGCAGGGCCGCGGGAGCGGGTTCCTACGAGCAGTACTTC.

The chain joins TRBV11-2 to TRBJ2-1, with a weak D call TRBD2 (6 bases). Germline-derived CDR1 and CDR2 are SGHAT and FQNNGV. V was clipped by 5 bases and J by 5 bases, with 10 bases between them. The CDR3 is 13 amino acids. CDR3 DNA: TGTGCCAGCAGCGTAGGGACTCACAATGAGCAGTTCTTC. It specifies CASSVGTHNEQFF.

This clone occurred once. This chain uses TRBV10-3 with TRBJ2-7, with TRBD1 matching 8 bases. Germline CDR1 is ENHRY and CDR2 is SYGVKD. Trimming took 5 bases from V and 1 from J; bases not matched to a gene: 10. The CDR3 totals 16 residues. CDR3 coding DNA: TGTGCCATCAGTTCCCCGGACAGGGAAAATTCCTACGAGCAGTACTTC. Translation gives CAISSPDRENSYEQYF.

The CDR3 region is CASSRPNRDEQFF. In DNA, the CDR3 is TGTGCCAGCTCACGCCCTAATCGGGATGAGCAGTTCTTC. The genes are TRBV18 and TRBJ2-1; no clear D. Germline-derived CDR1 and CDR2 are KGHSH and LQKENI. The V and J ends lost 4 bases and 8 bases respectively, with 12 bases between them. The CDR3 extends over 13 amino acids. The complete variable domain, with remaining parts taken from reference TRBV18 and TRBJ2-1, reads NAGVMQNPRHLVRRRGQEARLRCSPMKGHSHVYWYRQLPEEGLKFMVYLQKENIIDESGMPKERFSAEFPKEGPSILRIQQVVRGDSAAYFCASSRPNRDEQFFGPGTRLTVL.

The chain has TRBV6-1 and TRBJ2-2; 9 positions agree with TRBD1. V gave up 3 bases and J gave up 7 bases; unmatched junction bases: 6. This CDR3 comprises 15 residues. CDR1 and CDR2 from the germline V gene are MNHNS and SASEGT. The CDR3 DNA is TGTGCCAGCAGTGACCTACAGGGGGCGATCGGGGAGCTGTTTTTT. Protein: CASSDLQGAIGELFF.

For this clone: In the same sample, other DNA sequences code for this CDR3. This chain connects TRBV6-6 to TRBJ2-1; D unclear. Trimming left V 0 bases short and J 10 bases short, with 4 bases between. The CDR3 runs to 11 residues. Germline CDR1 MNHNY, CDR2 SVGAGI (reference sequence). The CDR3 region has the DNA TGTGCCAGCAGTTACTCGGCAGAGCAGTTCTTC. Residues: CASSYSAEQFF.

V gene TRBV14 combines with J gene TRBJ2-3, with D perhaps given as TRBD1 or TRBD2 (6 bases each). Trimming removed 4 bases at V and 4 bases at J, with 18 bases between. Germline V gene lookup returns CDR1 SGHDN and CDR2 FVKESK. The CDR3 covers 16 residues. For the CDR3, the DNA is TGTGCCAGCAGCCTTAAGGGGGGAGTTGGTGCAGATACGCAGTATTTT. This translates into CASSLKGGVGADTQYF.

This clone occurred once. V usage is TRBV7-6 and J usage is TRBJ2-5; 9 positions agree with TRBD2. V was pared by 2 bases and J by 5 bases, with 9 bases of the junction left unmatched. There are 16 residues in the CDR3. Germline CDR1 reads SGHVS; CDR2 reads FNYEAQ. CDR3 DNA sequence: TGTGCCAGCAGCTTATCGTCTGCGGGAGGGCAGGAGACCCAGTACTTC. Its translation: CASSLSSAGGQETQYF. Full variable domain (remainder filled in from reference TRBV7-6 and TRBJ2-5): GAGVSQSPRYKVTKRGQDVALRCDPISGHVSLYWYRQALGQGPEFLTYFNYEAQQDKSGLPNDRFSAERPEGSISTLTIQRTEQRDSAMYRCASSLSSAGGQETQYFGPGTRLLVL.